This T cell receptor beta chain was found in a study of T-cell memory formation after mild COVID-19. Broader study findings: Later expanders leaned CD4+, whereas clones that contracted between day 15 and 85 were balanced CD4/CD8.

This clonotype has a handful of counts. Its antigen is as yet unknown. Each CDR3 protein gets one entry after TCRdb re-called the 5' RACE reads with MiXCR. In the table there are under 450,000 distinct CDR3 sequences, 20% to 30% of which are singletons. This sequence was found in an adult woman who had mild COVID-19 (a few samples of this study predate the infection). Cell type and time point are not known. Sequencing was performed on PBMCs or a T cell subset sorted from them (not recorded which).

The CDR3: CASSFYLNTEAFF. The CDR3 DNA is TGTGCCAGCAGCTTTTACCTGAACACTGAAGCTTTCTTT. J is TRBJ1-1 and V is TRBV5-4, with unresolved D. The CDR3 runs 13 residues. The germline V gene has CDR1 SGHNT and CDR2 YYREEE (reference sequence). Trimming shortened V by 2 bases and J by 0 bases, and 5 bases separated the two germline ends.